This paragraph reports one T cell receptor (beta chain). Antigen unknown. Using its own MiXCR run on the 5' RACE reads, TCRdb lists one record per CDR3 protein. The sample contains a few hundred thousand distinct CDR3 sequences, roughly 27% of which appear only once. This sample was included in a study of identical twins' blood T cells. Study-level findings and limits: Mainly, cloneset size products determined shared clonotypes, twins included.

Germline CDR1 is LNHDA and CDR2 is SQIVND (reference sequence). The CDR3 covers 14 residues. The ends were cut back, 6 bases at V and 7 bases at J, with 18 bases in the middle. Material: PBMCs. The rearrangement uses TRBV19 and TRBJ1-1; D remains unclear. The clonotype comes from a woman aged 18-49 years in good health. Here the CDR3 DNA reads TGTGCCAGTAGCGTGGGCCAGACATCGGGTGAAGCTTTCTTT. Protein product: CASSVGQTSGEAFF.